The rows below give T cell receptor beta chains drawn from one sample of a study of blood T cell repertoires in COVID-19. TCRdb's table, derived via immunoSEQ multiplex PCR, lists solely in-frame clones and lacks some. The profile shows about 160,000 clones, about 80% of them singletons. The sequenced sample consisted of peripheral blood. The receptors originated from a woman older than 75 with acute or convalescent COVID-19. Each CDR3 is given with its conserved first and last residue. Fields, in order: V gene, CDR3 protein.

TRBV7-2 | CASSSTGYEQYF
TRBV19 | CASSITPGQPQHF
TRBV18 | CASSPELSGYGYTF
TRBV2 | CASRGGDRGGQPQHF
TRBV10-3 | CAISVPPGTSGSNTGELFF
TRBV12-3/TRBV12-4 | CASSTTAGYTF
TRBV5-4 | CASTRQGDGYTF
TRBV5-5 | CASSSGGSSNEQFF
TRBV5-1 | CASSLVGTAAKNIQYF
TRBV27 | CASSFFGGSSYEQYF
TRBV15 | CATSSVRYNEQFF
TRBV24-1 | CATSGPGQGAQETQYF
TRBV4-3 | CASSRAGQGTVYF
TRBV7-9 | CASSLDGGMAGELFF
TRBV3-1/TRBV3-2 | CASSSDGSSYEQYF
TRBV7-8 | CASSPHRGEKGTDTQYF
TRBV6-5 | CASTRGTNDDEQYF
TRBV4-1 | CASSQVGTIEEQYF
TRBV7-2 | CASRVASGPYNEQFF
TRBV4-3 | CASSQPGTGDYGYTF
TRBV7-9 | CASSLAQDQPQHF
TRBV5-1 | CASSLAQGIDEAFF
TRBV5-4 | CASSQVSRGYGYTF
TRBV2 | CASSARGEQFF
TRBV5-4 | CASSSSVTGGGEKLFF
TRBV19 | CASTFQGARGYTF
TRBV5-1 | CASSTGGTSQETQYF
TRBV5-1 | CASSLYEGATGELFF
TRBV5-1 | CASSAGRGTYNEQFF
TRBV5-4 | CASSFGQGGGNTEAFF
TRBV6-4 | CASSDRASGAREQFF
TRBV7-2 | CASSFDRGNQPQHF
TRBV18 | CASSQMDGRVNEQYF
TRBV5-8 | CASTPYQETQYF
TRBV3-1/TRBV3-2 | CASSQDLAGEEEDTQYF
TRBV6-5 | CASSRTGNTEAFF
TRBV7-2 | CASSPSRDRFYEQYF
TRBV7-7 | CASSPLGSGRVDEQFF
TRBV11-2 | CASSYTSGSISSTDTQYF
TRBV30 | CAWSRTDSYEQYF
TRBV28 | CASSLRPPQPQHF
TRBV5-1 | CASSVGTGAEAFF
TRBV6-2/TRBV6-3 | CASSRRDSEGSTEAFF